These 20 T cell receptor beta chains came from one sample sequenced in a study of blood T cell repertoires in COVID-19. Sequencing was performed with immunoSEQ multiplex PCR; in TCRdb, only in-frame clones are kept and a portion is missing. The sample carries a few hundred thousand clones, approximately 77% recorded once. Sequenced material: peripheral blood. These receptors all come from a human donor with acute or convalescent COVID-19. The donor label of this sample is uncertain.

The chain uses TRBV14 and TRBJ2-1, with 8 bases that match TRBD2. This CDR3 region has 17 residues. The germline V gene has CDR1 SGHDN and CDR2 FVKESK. Trimming took 0 bases from V and 8 from J; bases not matched to a gene: 12. The CDR3, as DNA: TGTGCCAGCAGCCAAGATTGGATCGGGGGGGCAGGGGATGAGCAGTTCTTC. As protein: CASSQDWIGGAGDEQFF.

The genes are TRBV6-2 or TRBV6-3 and TRBJ2-7, with a possible D match to TRBD1 (5 bases). CDR3 size: 13 residues. V lost 5 bases and J lost 6, with 14 bases in between. Looked up from germline, CDR1 is MNHEY and CDR2 is SVGEGT. The CDR3 DNA is TGTGCCAGCAGTCCGACCCTAGGGGCCGAGCAGTACTTC. Encoded protein: CASSPTLGAEQYF.

This clone was found once. The V gene is TRBV18, the J gene TRBJ1-4, with no clear D. The CDR3 runs 13 residues. Germline CDR1 reads KGHSH; CDR2 reads LQKENI. Between the trimmed V and J ends, which lost 6 bases and 5 bases, there was a span of 10 bases. The CDR3 DNA reads TGTGCCAGCTCCCATCGAGAGAATGAAAAACTGTTTTTT. Translating gives CASSHRENEKLFF.

The J gene is TRBJ2-3, the V gene TRBV4-1, with D possibly being TRBD1 (6 bases). The germline V and J ends were trimmed by 2 bases and 15 bases, with 12 bases remaining between them. This CDR3 is 11 amino acids long. The germline gives CDR1 MGHRA, CDR2 YSYEKL. CDR3 sequence reads: CASSQNRVLYF. The CDR3 region has the DNA TGCGCCAGCAGCCAAAACAGGGTACTCTATTTT.

This rearrangement joins TRBV19 to TRBJ2-1; a weak D match, TRBD2 (6 bases). The CDR3 runs 16 residues. Germline CDR1 is LNHDA and CDR2 is SQIVND (reference sequence). Trimming pared 2 bases from V and 7 bases from J, leaving 18 bases between. DNA for the CDR3: TGTGCCAGTAGTATAAGCGGACCAGGGAGGAAAAATGAGCAGTTCTTC. This gives the protein CASSISGPGRKNEQFF.

Regarding this clone: Other DNA variants within this sample encode the same CDR3. The V and J genes are TRBV6-5 and TRBJ1-1; no definite D call. Germline values: CDR1 MNHEY, CDR2 SVGAGI. V was cut by 8 bases and J by 3 bases, with 13 bases left in between. CDR3 length: 13 amino acids. CDR3 in amino acids: CASSSRRDTEAFF. Written as DNA, the CDR3 is TGTGCCAGCTCAAGCAGGAGGGACACTGAAGCTTTCTTT.

CDR3 DNA: TGTGCCAGCTCACCACCCGAATCCGCCAGGGCCGAGCAGTACTTC. Protein sequence: CASSPPESARAEQYF. J is TRBJ2-7 and V is TRBV18; maybe TRBD1 (5 bases). Trimming left V 0 bases short and J 6 bases short, with 15 bases between. Germline V gives CDR1 KGHSH, CDR2 LQKENI. CDR3 length: 15 amino acids.

This clone appeared a single time. In DNA, the CDR3 is TGTGCCATCAGTCCATCCACTAGCGGCCTATCTTGGGGGGAGACCCAGTACTTC. This sequence encodes CAISPSTSGLSWGETQYF. The genes are TRBV10-3 and TRBJ2-5; 8 bases align to TRBD2. The CDR3 contains 18 residues. Germline CDR1 reads ENHRY; CDR2 reads SYGVKD. J lost 5 bases, V lost 5 bases, and 19 bases had no gene match.

The rearrangement links TRBV6-5 to TRBJ2-7; TRBD1 matches 7 bases. Germline-derived CDR1 and CDR2 are MNHEY and SVGAGI. The ends lost 5 bases at V and 4 bases at J; junction bases unmatched: 5. The CDR3 totals 13 residues. The CDR3 region is CASSRDSFYEQYF. In DNA form, the CDR3 reads TGTGCCAGCAGTCGGGACAGTTTTTACGAGCAGTACTTC.

This rearrangement joins TRBV5-1 to TRBJ2-1, with a possible D match to TRBD2 (7 bases). CDR3 length equals 17 residues. CDR1 SGHRS and CDR2 YFSETQ come from the germline V gene. V was cut by 4 bases and J by 7 bases, with 24 bases left in between. The CDR3 protein is CASSLARRGHSLNEQFF. The CDR3 region has the DNA TGCGCCAGCAGCCTAGCTCGGCGGGGGCATTCATTAAATGAGCAGTTCTTC. Filled out from reference TRBV5-1 and TRBJ2-1, the complete variable domain reads KAGVTQTPRYLIKTRGQQVTLSCSPISGHRSVSWYQQTPGQGLQFLFEYFSETQRNKGNFPGRFSGRQFSNSRSEMNVSTLELGDSALYLCASSLARRGHSLNEQFFGPGTRLTVL.

The chain couples TRBV27 to TRBJ2-6; 11 nucleotides line up with TRBD1. The CDR3 has 22 amino acids. The V and J ends lost 6 bases and 4 bases, in that order; junction bases with no gene match: 23. From germline, CDR1 is MNHEY and CDR2 SMNVEV (reference sequence). This CDR3 is CASRKNGPYVPGQGGGANVLTF. CDR3 coding DNA: TGTGCCAGCAGGAAGAATGGTCCTTACGTCCCGGGACAGGGGGGAGGGGCCAACGTCCTGACTTTC.

The chain carries TRBV6-5 and TRBJ2-3; 8 nucleotides agree with TRBD2. The CDR3 is made up of 15 amino acids. J lost 3 bases, V lost 5 bases, and 7 bases had no gene match. Germline lookup yields CDR1 MNHEY and CDR2 SVGAGI. In DNA form, the CDR3 reads TGTGCCAGCAGTCCTAGGACTAGCAGGACAGATACGCAGTATTTT. Translation gives CASSPRTSRTDTQYF.

This rearrangement joins TRBV28 to TRBJ2-7; 9 nucleotides agree with TRBD1. The V segment lost 3 bases and the J segment 2 bases; nucleotides outside the gene matches: 5. Germline-derived CDR1 and CDR2 are MDHEN and SYDVKM. This CDR3 has 15 amino acids. This chain's CDR3 is CASSFRQGVTYEQYF. Here the CDR3 DNA reads TGTGCCAGCAGTTTCCGACAGGGGGTTACCTACGAGCAGTACTTC. Full variable domain (missing parts from reference TRBV28 and TRBJ2-7): DVKVTQSSRYLVKRTGEKVFLECVQDMDHENMFWYRQDPGLGLRLIYFSYDVKMKEKGDIPEGYSVSREKKERFSLILESASTNQTSMYLCASSFRQGVTYEQYFGPGTRLTVT.

This clone was seen once. The rearrangement links TRBV18 to TRBJ2-1; 12 nucleotides align to TRBD2. With 3 bases clipped from V and 9 bases from J, the junction kept 18 bases outside the gene matches. CDR3 size: 19 residues. Germline CDR1 KGHSH, CDR2 LQKENI. CDR3 in DNA: TGTGCCAGCTCACCTACGACTAGCGGGAGTTTTTCTACTACTGGTGAGCAGTTCTTC. This encodes CASSPTTSGSFSTTGEQFF.

The chain recombines TRBV2 with TRBJ2-7; TRBD1 is a possible D gene (5 bases). Germline CDR1 and CDR2: SNHLY and FYNNEI. Trimming left V 3 bases short and J 9 bases short, with 21 bases between. The CDR3 runs to 15 residues. CDR3 protein: CASSDRQLRFVGQYF. The CDR3 DNA follows: TGTGCCAGCAGTGATAGACAGTTACGTTTTGTCGGGCAGTACTTC.

The genes are TRBV24-1 and TRBJ2-1; 8 bases agree with TRBD2. The germline V gene encodes CDR1 KGHDR and CDR2 SFDVKD. Trimming cost V 3 bases and J 4 bases; bases outside gene matches: 7. CDR3 size: 16 residues. CDR3 DNA sequence: TGTGCCACCAGTGATAGTCAAGCGGGAGTTTACAATGAGCAGTTCTTC. Translated: CATSDSQAGVYNEQFF.

The chain carries TRBV6-5 and TRBJ1-2, with a possible D match to TRBD1 (5 bases). CDR1 is MNHEY, CDR2 SVGAGI, per germline. The CDR3 length is 15 residues. The germline V and J ends were trimmed by 6 bases and 4 bases, with 18 bases remaining between them. CDR3 residues: CASRLTAGRGYGYTF. In DNA form, the CDR3 reads TGTGCCAGCAGACTAACCGCGGGACGAGGCTATGGCTACACCTTC.

The chain employs TRBV5-4 and TRBJ2-7, with D perhaps TRBD2 (7 bases). Trimming cost V 1 base and J 4 bases, with 15 bases left between them. The CDR3 runs 15 residues. Germline loops: CDR1 SGHNT, CDR2 YYREEE (reference sequence). CDR3 region: CASSLIVGGGYEQYF. The CDR3 DNA follows: TGTGCCAGCAGCTTGATAGTAGGGGGGGGATACGAGCAGTACTTC.

The chain links TRBV14 to TRBJ1-3; 7 bases match TRBD1. The CDR3 loop spans 17 amino acids. Germline CDR1 SGHDN, CDR2 FVKESK. With V trimmed by 1 base and J by 1 base, 7 bases remained unmatched. The CDR3 coding sequence is TGTGCCAGCAGCCAAGTGGCGGGACAGTCATCTGGAAACACCATATATTTT. Protein: CASSQVAGQSSGNTIYF.

This chain uses TRBV13 with TRBJ1-6; D not certain. The CDR3 contains 14 residues. V shed 5 bases and J shed 2 bases, with 7 bases lying between them. Germline V gives CDR1 PRHDT, CDR2 FYEKMQ (reference sequence). For the CDR3, the DNA is TGTGCCAGCAGCACCGGGGCCTATAATTCACCCCTCCACTTT. Translation: CASSTGAYNSPLHF.